This TCR beta chain was sequenced in a study of metastatic and nonmetastatic thyroid tumors. Study details: Thyroid patients, malignant and benign, had repertoires compared across blood and tumor or nodule tissue. Whole-study findings and limits: According to reports, the diversity of TCR beta was significantly higher in malignant thyroid tumors than in benign nodules, and this held in both blood and tumor samples.

The length of the CDR3 is 14 residues. Trimming removed 8 bases at V and 7 bases at J, with 18 bases between. Germline CDR1 reads LNHDA; CDR2 reads SQIVND (reference sequence). Original analysis: CDR3 was compared across clinicopathological groups, and the resulting differences were used to build a distant-metastasis classifier for papillary thyroid cancer. TCRdb re-called clones via MiXCR from the PCR reads. The V and J calls come from TCRdb's annotation, not from the publication. The sample includes 15,000 to 20,000 clones, 25% of them seen just once. The entire patient cohort was treatment-naive prior to thyroid surgery. This clone was observed a handful of times. Its antigen is not known.

The sequenced material came from adjacent normal tissue. The rearrangement links TRBV19 to TRBJ1-5, with a possible D match to TRBD1 (6 bases). The source of this sequence is a female donor with papillary thyroid cancer or a benign thyroid nodule (not recorded which). Some clones in this sample may be carry-over from other donors' samples. The CDR3 DNA is TGTGCCAGTGCCCCCTCGGGGGGCGGCCAGCCCCAGCATTTT. Residues: CASAPSGGGQPQHF. Full variable domain (outside the CDR3, taken from reference TRBV19 and TRBJ1-5): DGGITQSPKYLFRKEGQNVTLSCEQNLNHDAMYWYRQDPGQGLRLIYYSQIVNDFQKGDIAEGYSVSREKKESFPLTVTSAQKNPTAFYLCASAPSGGGQPQHFGDGTRLSIL.